This entry lists 30 T cell receptor beta chains sequenced from one sample in a study of blood T cell repertoires in COVID-19. Repertoires were generated with immunoSEQ multiplex PCR, while TCRdb's copy carries only in-frame clones and drops some. The sample carries approximately 70,000 clones, 70% to 90% recorded once. Sequenced material: peripheral blood. These receptors were collected from a woman in her seventies with acute or convalescent COVID-19.

The chain couples TRBV4-1 to TRBJ2-1; 12 bases line up with TRBD2. The CDR3 sequence is 16 residues long. V was pared by 0 bases and J by 15 bases, with 12 bases of the junction left unmatched. The germline CDR1 and CDR2 sequences are MGHRA and YSYEKL. Written as DNA, the CDR3 is TGCGCCAGCAGCCAAGAAGGGACTAGCGGGTTCCTCTCTCCGTTCTTC. Its protein product is CASSQEGTSGFLSPFF.

The chain employs TRBV28 and TRBJ1-1, with 7 nucleotides matching TRBD1. The CDR3 spans 13 residues. Germline assignment: CDR1 MDHEN and CDR2 SYDVKM. The junction had 3 bases not matched to a gene; V was cut back by 8 bases and J by 0 bases. In DNA, the CDR3 is TGTGCCAGCGGGGACAGCTTGAACACTGAAGCTTTCTTT. This encodes CASGDSLNTEAFF.

CDR3 in DNA: TGTGCCAGTCCAACATCCAGCGACCGCCGGAAGGATGTAAGGGACAAACGCTCTGGAAACACCATATATTTT. This sequence encodes CASPTSSDRRKDVRDKRSGNTIYF. The V and J genes are TRBV28 and TRBJ1-3; D might be TRBD1 (6 bases). The CDR3 spans 24 residues. Germline values: CDR1 MDHEN, CDR2 SYDVKM. Trimming stripped 9 bases from V and 0 bases from J, with 42 bases between.

In nucleotides, the CDR3 is TGTGCCTGGAGTGTACTAGCAGGGGGAAAAAATCAGCCCCAGCATTTT. Protein product: CAWSVLAGGKNQPQHF. The gene calls are TRBV30 and TRBJ1-5, with 7 nucleotides matching TRBD1. This CDR3 is built from 16 residues. Germline V CDR1 and CDR2: GTSNPN, SVGIG (reference sequence). V lost 0 bases and J lost 4; bases outside the gene matches: 9.

This sequence joins TRBV7-9 and TRBJ2-7; possibly TRBD1 for D (5 bases). V lost 6 bases to trimming and J lost 2 bases, with 8 bases between them. Germline V lookup: CDR1 SEHNR, CDR2 FQNEAQ (reference sequence). CDR3 size: 12 residues. DNA of the CDR3: TGTGCCAGCAGTACAGGAACCTACGAGCAGTACTTC. Translation: CASSTGTYEQYF.

The genes are TRBV28 and TRBJ2-4, with TRBD2 identical over 13 bases. The CDR3 is 18 residues long. Looked up from germline, CDR1 is MDHEN and CDR2 is SYDVKM. V lost 4 bases, J lost 0 bases, and 6 bases stayed unmatched. The CDR3 sequence is CASSSGLAGVGAKNIQYF. Written as DNA, the CDR3 is TGTGCCAGCAGTTCAGGACTAGCGGGAGTCGGAGCCAAAAACATTCAGTACTTC.

The chain uses TRBV18 and TRBJ1-2; 8 bases are shared with TRBD1. The junction had 0 bases not matched to a gene; V was cut back by 3 bases and J by 3 bases. From germline, CDR1 is KGHSH and CDR2 LQKENI. The CDR3 spans 13 residues. CDR3 loop: CASSPTGDYGYTF. CDR3 sequence (DNA): TGTGCCAGCTCACCGACAGGGGACTATGGCTACACCTTC.

The genes are TRBV6-5 and TRBJ2-7; TRBD2 matches at 12 bases. The CDR3 spans 14 residues. Trimming at V came to 7 bases and at J to 5 bases, leaving 6 bases not matched to a gene. Germline CDR1 is MNHEY and CDR2 is SVGAGI. In DNA form, the CDR3 reads TGTGCCAGCACCCTCCTAGCGGGAGGGGACGAGCAGTACTTC. Its protein is CASTLLAGGDEQYF.

V and J are TRBV30 and TRBJ1-2, with D perhaps TRBD1 (5 bases). Per the germline V gene, CDR1 is GTSNPN and CDR2 is SVGIG (reference sequence). This CDR3 comprises 13 residues. The ends were cut back, 0 bases at V and 8 bases at J, with 13 bases in the middle. CDR3 nucleotide sequence: TGTGCCTGGAGTGTACAAGGGGATATGGGCTACACCTTC. As protein: CAWSVQGDMGYTF.

The rearrangement uses TRBV28 and TRBJ1-1; D may be TRBD1 (5 bases). V lost 4 bases, J lost 2 bases, and 17 bases lay in between. The CDR3 has 16 residues. The germline V gene has CDR1 MDHEN and CDR2 SYDVKM. The CDR3 loop is CASSYSAGGTNTEAFF. In DNA form, the CDR3 reads TGTGCCAGCAGTTATTCGGCGGGGGGGACTAACACTGAAGCTTTCTTT. Drawing the rest from reference TRBV28 and TRBJ1-1, the complete variable domain is DVKVTQSSRYLVKRTGEKVFLECVQDMDHENMFWYRQDPGLGLRLIYFSYDVKMKEKGDIPEGYSVSREKKERFSLILESASTNQTSMYLCASSYSAGGTNTEAFFGQGTRLTVV.

This clone is medium-sized in the sample. This CDR3 reads CASSDQGNYGYTF. The CDR3 DNA sequence: TGTGCCAGCAGTGACCAGGGGAACTATGGCTACACCTTC. V is TRBV2 and J is TRBJ1-2; D possibly corresponds to TRBD1 (6 bases). CDR3 length equals 13 residues. Germline lookup yields CDR1 SNHLY and CDR2 FYNNEI. Trimming stripped 3 bases from V and 2 bases from J, with 7 bases between.

This clone was recorded once. The genes are TRBV6-5 and TRBJ1-2, with 8 positions matching TRBD1. Looked up from germline, CDR1 is MNHEY and CDR2 is SVGAGI. The CDR3 is made up of 14 amino acids. V was clipped by 8 bases and J by 4 bases; unmatched bases: 9. The CDR3 DNA is TGTGCCAGCGGGAGAGGACAGGGACTCTATGGCTACACCTTC. Translating it yields CASGRGQGLYGYTF.

The chain links TRBV2 to TRBJ2-2; 11 nucleotides align to TRBD2. The V and J ends lost 7 bases and 5 bases, in that order; junction bases with no gene match: 9. This CDR3 is 16 amino acids long. Germline V gene sequence: CDR1 SNHLY, CDR2 FYNNEI. The CDR3 sequence: CASKVLAGGNTGELFF. The DNA for the CDR3 is TGTGCCAGCAAAGTATTAGCGGGAGGGAATACCGGGGAGCTGTTTTTT. Drawing the rest from reference TRBV2 and TRBJ2-2, the complete variable domain is EPEVTQTPSHQVTQMGQEVILRCVPISNHLYFYWYRQILGQKVEFLVSFYNNEISEKSEIFDDQFSVERPDGSNFTLKIRSTKLEDSAMYFCASKVLAGGNTGELFFGEGSRLTVL.

The chain links TRBV18 to TRBJ1-2, with D tentatively TRBD1 (5 bases). The CDR3 runs 15 residues. With 0 bases removed from V and 2 bases from J, the gap between germline ends came to 10 bases. In germline, CDR1 is KGHSH, CDR2 LQKENI. The CDR3 reads CASSPPRAANYGYTF. As DNA, the CDR3 is TGTGCCAGCTCACCACCCAGGGCGGCGAACTATGGCTACACCTTC.

The V call is TRBV28, the J call TRBJ2-7; 10 nucleotides line up with TRBD1. Germline CDR1 and CDR2: MDHEN and SYDVKM. This CDR3 is built from 12 residues. The CDR3 coding sequence is TGTGTTACCACCCCGACAGGGGGCAGGCAGTACTTC. Translated, it gives CVTTPTGGRQYF. Full variable domain (missing parts from reference TRBV28 and TRBJ2-7): DVKVTQSSRYLVKRTGEKVFLECVQDMDHENMFWYRQDPGLGLRLIYFSYDVKMKEKGDIPEGYSVSREKKERFSLILESASTNQTSMYLCVTTPTGGRQYFGPGTRLTVT.

The chain joins TRBV7-2 to TRBJ2-1, with a possible D match to TRBD2 (6 bases). Trimming shortened V by 6 bases and J by 0 bases, and 9 bases separated the two germline ends. Germline CDR1 is SGHTA and CDR2 is FQGNSA. The CDR3 sequence is 14 residues long. This chain's CDR3 is CASRSGSSYNEQFF. DNA of the CDR3: TGTGCCAGCAGGTCCGGGAGCTCCTACAATGAGCAGTTCTTC.

This clone was recorded a few times. V usage is TRBV28 and J usage is TRBJ1-3; D may be TRBD1 (5 bases). Germline-derived CDR1 and CDR2 are MDHEN and SYDVKM. Trimming left V 4 bases short and J 10 bases short, with 14 bases between. CDR3 length: 13 amino acids. The CDR3 here is CASSSSLGGTIYF. DNA for the CDR3: TGTGCCAGCAGTTCGTCCCTCGGGGGAACCATATATTTT.

The chain links TRBV5-1 to TRBJ2-7, with 7 bases matching TRBD1. The trim removed 2 bases at V and 2 bases at J, leaving 16 bases unmatched. The CDR3 sequence is 18 residues long. Germline CDR1 and CDR2: SGHRS and YFSETQ. DNA for the CDR3: TGCGCCAGCAGCTTAAGAGGACACCCGGGACAGCGAACCTACGAGCAGTACTTC. Translated: CASSLRGHPGQRTYEQYF. Together with reference TRBV5-1 and TRBJ2-7, the CDR3 gives the full variable domain: KAGVTQTPRYLIKTRGQQVTLSCSPISGHRSVSWYQQTPGQGLQFLFEYFSETQRNKGNFPGRFSGRQFSNSRSEMNVSTLELGDSALYLCASSLRGHPGQRTYEQYFGPGTRLTVT.

The chain carries TRBV27 and TRBJ1-1, with D unresolved. V was pared by 2 bases and J by 2 bases, with 6 bases between. The length of the CDR3 is 13 residues. Germline V CDR1 and CDR2: MNHEY, SMNVEV (reference sequence). The CDR3 sequence: CASSLQVNTEAFF. The CDR3 DNA sequence: TGTGCCAGCAGTTTACAGGTTAACACTGAAGCTTTCTTT.

This clone came up once. The chain couples TRBV9 to TRBJ1-6; no clear D gene. The CDR3 loop spans 13 amino acids. Deletions cut 0 bases from V and 10 bases from J, with 8 bases between. Germline V gives CDR1 SGDLS, CDR2 YYNGEE. The DNA of the CDR3 is TGTGCCAGCAGCGTAGTTGAGGAATCACCCCTCCACTTT. It codes for CASSVVEESPLHF. The full variable domain, its missing parts supplied by reference TRBV9 and TRBJ1-6, is DSGVTQTPKHLITATGQRVTLRCSPRSGDLSVYWYQQSLDQGLQFLIQYYNGEERAKGNILERFSAQQFPDLHSELNLSSLELGDSALYFCASSVVEESPLHFGNGTRLTVT.

The chain recombines TRBV28 with TRBJ1-5, with unresolved D. Trimming removed 7 bases from V and 2 bases from J, with 15 bases in between. The CDR3 consists of 15 residues. Germline CDR1 is MDHEN and CDR2 is SYDVKM. The CDR3 region is CASKGAGVGNQPQHF. As DNA, the CDR3 is TGTGCCAGCAAGGGAGCGGGCGTTGGCAATCAGCCCCAGCATTTT.

Here the CDR3 reads CAWSVTGAGKTQYF. The CDR3 DNA is TGTGCCTGGAGTGTTACAGGGGCAGGGAAGACCCAGTACTTC. The V call is TRBV30, the J call TRBJ2-5; 7 bases agree with TRBD1. J lost 6 bases, V lost 0 bases, and 7 bases had no gene match. Germline CDR1 reads GTSNPN; CDR2 reads SVGIG (reference sequence). The CDR3 covers 14 residues. Supplemented by reference TRBV30 and TRBJ2-5, the full variable domain reads SQTIHQWPATLVQPVGSPLSLECTVEGTSNPNLYWYRQAAGRGLQLLFYSVGIGQISSEVPQNLSASRPQDRQFILSSKKLLLSDSGFYLCAWSVTGAGKTQYFGPGTRLLVL.

This rearrangement joins TRBV14 to TRBJ1-2; a possible D gene is TRBD1 (6 bases). CDR1 is SGHDN and CDR2 is FVKESK in the germline V gene. The CDR3 extends over 18 amino acids. The V end lost 1 base, the J end lost 8 bases, and 26 bases lay between the germline ends. The CDR3 coding sequence is TGTGCCAGCAGCCAAGTAGGAGCTGTGCTACAGGGCGTTGGCGGCTACACCTTC. Encoded protein: CASSQVGAVLQGVGGYTF.

In this sample, this clone turned up a few times. The junction departs from the called germline gene at one end, perhaps through a read error. The chain employs TRBV6-5 and TRBJ1-6, with 8 bases fitting TRBD1. The CDR3 is 11 amino acids. Germline V gene data show CDR1 as MNHEY and CDR2 as SVGAGI. The CDR3 bases are TGTGCCAGCAGGGTGGACAGGGCCCGTAACTTT. This gives the protein CASRVDRARNF.

This chain connects TRBV5-4 to TRBJ1-1; the D is unclear. Between the trimmed V and J ends, which lost 4 bases and 3 bases, there was a span of 13 bases. This CDR3 comprises 14 residues. CDR1 and CDR2 from the germline V gene are SGHNT and YYREEE (reference sequence). CDR3 amino acids: CASSPTRWDTEAFF. CDR3 sequence (DNA): TGTGCCAGCAGCCCAACTAGGTGGGACACTGAAGCTTTCTTT.

The rearrangement joins TRBV2 to TRBJ1-1, with 9 bases matching TRBD1. J lost 5 bases, V lost 6 bases, and 7 bases had no gene match. Germline V gene data show CDR1 as SNHLY and CDR2 as FYNNEI. The CDR3 totals 14 residues. CDR3 protein: CASRVDRGGTEAFF. In nucleotides, the CDR3 is TGTGCCAGCAGAGTTGACAGGGGGGGAACTGAAGCTTTCTTT.

This clone was seen a single time. One end of the junction varies from germline; a read error may be responsible. Here the CDR3 DNA reads TGTGCCAGCAGCTTCCAGGGGCGCACTAAAGCTTTCTTT. Translation gives CASSFQGRTKAFF. The chain employs TRBV5-4 and TRBJ1-1; a possible D gene is TRBD1 (6 bases). Germline V gene data show CDR1 as SGHNT and CDR2 as YYREEE (reference sequence). The length of the CDR3 is 13 residues.

The rearrangement uses TRBV7-2 and TRBJ1-2; D not certain. The CDR3 is made up of 15 amino acids. Germline CDR1 reads SGHTA; CDR2 reads FQGNSA. The V end lost 1 base, the J end lost 0 bases, and 9 bases lay between the germline ends. The DNA of the CDR3 is TGTGCCAGCAGCTTAGGAACGGAGACTAACTATGGCTACACCTTC. Translating it yields CASSLGTETNYGYTF.

The rearrangement joins TRBV28 to TRBJ2-7, with 12 bases aligning to TRBD1. The junction had 8 bases not matched to a gene; V was cut back by 4 bases and J by 7 bases. This CDR3 has 15 amino acids. The germline CDR1 and CDR2 sequences are MDHEN and SYDVKM. The CDR3 spells CASSSPGQGAREQYF. As DNA, the CDR3 is TGTGCCAGCAGTTCGCCGGGACAGGGGGCAAGGGAGCAGTACTTC.

The chain uses TRBV7-9 and TRBJ1-5, with D possibly TRBD1 on 6 matching bases. There are 14 residues in the CDR3. V was pared by 1 base and J by 15 bases, with 19 bases between. Germline V lookup: CDR1 SEHNR, CDR2 FQNEAQ (reference sequence). This CDR3 is CASSLEFGGAALHF. For the CDR3, the DNA is TGTGCCAGCAGCTTAGAATTTGGGGGGGCAGCCTTGCATTTT. Filled out from reference TRBV7-9 and TRBJ1-5, the complete variable domain reads DTGVSQNPRHKITKRGQNVTFRCDPISEHNRLYWYRQTLGQGPEFLTYFQNEAQLEKSRLLSDRFSAERPKGSFSTLEIQRTEQGDSAMYLCASSLEFGGAALHFGDGTRLSIL.